One and the same sample provided the 14 T cell receptor beta chains below, sequenced in a study of CD4 T cells in relation to SARS-CoV-2 and coronaviruses. CD4+ T cells from unexposed donors were obtained before the COVID-19 pandemic (2011-2018). Sequenced by immunoSEQ multiplex PCR; TCRdb stores in-frame clones only, minus some. Of around 69,000 clones listed, about 94% are singletons. The sequencing sample was made of naive CD4+ T cells from PBMCs. The sample's subset: naive CD4+ T cells isolated by negative enrichment. The receptors originated from a human donor in good health.

This rearrangement joins TRBV9 to TRBJ2-5, with 8 bases identical to TRBD2. With 3 bases clipped from V and 5 bases from J, the junction kept 21 bases outside the gene matches. CDR1 is SGDLS and CDR2 is YYNGEE in the germline V gene. This CDR3 is built from 19 residues. DNA for the CDR3: TGTGCCAGCAGCGCCGGGGGGGCCGGGAGCCGTCGGGGTGGTGAGACCCAGTACTTC. Its protein product is CASSAGGAGSRRGGETQYF. The full variable domain, its missing parts supplied by reference TRBV9 and TRBJ2-5, is DSGVTQTPKHLITATGQRVTLRCSPRSGDLSVYWYQQSLDQGLQFLIQYYNGEERAKGNILERFSAQQFPDLHSELNLSSLELGDSALYFCASSAGGAGSRRGGETQYFGPGTRLLVL.

This sequence joins TRBV7-9 and TRBJ2-1, with D possibly matching TRBD2 (6 bases). V gave up 3 bases and J gave up 0 bases, with 9 bases separating them. The V gene's germline CDR1 is SEHNR and CDR2 FQNEAQ (reference sequence). CDR3 size: 15 residues. The CDR3 here is CASSLGLSSYNEQFF. The DNA for the CDR3 is TGTGCCAGCAGCTTGGGACTTAGCTCCTACAATGAGCAGTTCTTC. Full variable domain (outside the CDR3, taken from reference TRBV7-9 and TRBJ2-1): DTGVSQNPRHKITKRGQNVTFRCDPISEHNRLYWYRQTLGQGPEFLTYFQNEAQLEKSRLLSDRFSAERPKGSFSTLEIQRTEQGDSAMYLCASSLGLSSYNEQFFGPGTRLTVL.

This sequence joins TRBV6-2 or TRBV6-3 and TRBJ1-1; D may be TRBD1 (6 bases). CDR3 length equals 15 residues. Looked up from germline, CDR1 is MNHEY and CDR2 is SVGEGT. V was trimmed by 5 bases and J by 2 bases, leaving 15 bases between them. The CDR3 here is CASSPTGRGNTEAFF. CDR3 nucleotide sequence: TGTGCCAGCAGTCCGACAGGACGGGGAAACACTGAAGCTTTCTTT.

The V and J genes are TRBV10-3 and TRBJ1-6; D gene ambiguous. V was pared by 4 bases and J by 4 bases, with 17 bases between. Germline V gene data show CDR1 as ENHRY and CDR2 as SYGVKD. There are 17 residues in the CDR3. The CDR3 region has the DNA TGTGCCATCAGTGCACTAGGCCCAGTGGGGTATAATTCACCCCTCCACTTT. This gives the protein CAISALGPVGYNSPLHF.

The chain links TRBV27 to TRBJ2-1, with D perhaps matching TRBD2 (7 bases). The CDR3 consists of 13 residues. The V gene lost 5 bases and the J gene lost 7 bases, with 12 bases spanning the gap. Per the germline V gene, CDR1 is MNHEY and CDR2 is SMNVEV (reference sequence). CDR3 amino acids: CASSLEGGNEQFF. CDR3 DNA: TGTGCCAGCAGTCTAGAGGGGGGGAATGAGCAGTTCTTC.

J is TRBJ2-1 and V is TRBV10-2, with 15 bases fitting TRBD2. This CDR3 is 14 amino acids long. V lost 8 bases and J lost 9; bases outside the gene matches: 5. Germline loops: CDR1 WSHSY, CDR2 SAAADI. The CDR3 spells CASQGLAGGGEQFF. DNA for the CDR3: TGCGCCAGCCAGGGACTAGCGGGAGGCGGTGAGCAGTTCTTC.

The V gene is TRBV7-2, the J gene TRBJ1-2; D unresolved. V lost 3 bases, J lost 4 bases, and 18 bases lay in between. Germline loops: CDR1 SGHTA, CDR2 FQGNSA. This CDR3 has 16 amino acids. The CDR3 DNA reads as TGTGCCAGCAGCTTCGGAAGCTCGATGAAGACCTATGGCTACACCTTC. Translating gives CASSFGSSMKTYGYTF.

In its sample, this clone was seen once. CDR3 sequence reads: CASSPGPRLAVSYEQYF. The DNA for the CDR3 is TGTGCCAGCTCACCTGGGCCTCGACTAGCGGTCTCCTACGAGCAGTACTTC. The chain links TRBV18 to TRBJ2-7; 9 bases fit TRBD2. CDR1 is KGHSH, CDR2 LQKENI, per germline. Trimming at V came to 3 bases and at J to 0 bases, leaving 9 bases not matched to a gene. This CDR3 comprises 17 residues.

V gene TRBV19 combines with J gene TRBJ2-7; D gene uncertain. The CDR3 loop spans 13 amino acids. CDR1 is LNHDA, CDR2 SQIVND, per germline (reference sequence). V lost 3 bases and J 0 bases, leaving 6 bases between the germline ends. The CDR3 sequence: CASSIEYSYEQYF. CDR3 nucleotides: TGTGCCAGTAGTATCGAGTACTCCTACGAGCAGTACTTC.

The J gene is TRBJ2-7, the V gene TRBV2; D is perhaps TRBD2 (6 bases). V was clipped by 11 bases and J by 2 bases, with 13 bases between them. Germline lookup yields CDR1 SNHLY and CDR2 FYNNEI. The CDR3 covers 12 residues. The CDR3 loop reads CALARVPYEQYF. In nucleotides, the CDR3 is TGTGCCCTAGCGAGGGTCCCCTACGAGCAGTACTTC.

V and J are TRBV15 and TRBJ2-2; TRBD1 matches 7 bases. This CDR3 has 16 amino acids. CDR1 is LNHNV, CDR2 YYDKDF, per germline (reference sequence). The V segment lost 2 bases and the J segment 3 bases; nucleotides outside the gene matches: 6. CDR3 sequence: CATSRPNRGYTGELFF. The CDR3 nucleotides are TGTGCCACCAGCAGACCCAACAGGGGCTACACCGGGGAGCTGTTTTTT. Full variable domain (outside the CDR3, taken from reference TRBV15 and TRBJ2-2): DAMVIQNPRYQVTQFGKPVTLSCSQTLNHNVMYWYQQKSSQAPKLLFHYYDKDFNNEADTPDNFQSRRPNTSFCFLDIRSPGLGDTAMYLCATSRPNRGYTGELFFGEGSRLTVL.

The count of this clone is one. The chain employs TRBV4-1 and TRBJ2-7; D may be TRBD1 (5 bases). Trimming shortened V by 4 bases and J by 4 bases, and 26 bases separated the two germline ends. The CDR3 totals 18 residues. From germline, CDR1 is MGHRA and CDR2 YSYEKL. The CDR3, as DNA: TGCGCCAGCAGCCTTAGGGAAGGGGCCCCATCTAACCGTTACGAGCAGTACTTC. It is translated as CASSLREGAPSNRYEQYF.

V is TRBV10-3 and J is TRBJ2-1; 10 bases match TRBD2. Germline loops: CDR1 ENHRY, CDR2 SYGVKD. This CDR3 spans 17 amino acids. The V segment lost 0 bases and the J segment 10 bases; nucleotides outside the gene matches: 12. The CDR3 DNA is TGTGCCATCAGTGAGTCGATTGGGGCTAGCGGGAGTGGCGAGCAGTTCTTC. It yields the protein CAISESIGASGSGEQFF.

This CDR3 reads CASSLGSEWSGNYEQYF. DNA of the CDR3: TGTGCCAGCAGCTTGGGGAGTGAGTGGAGCGGGAACTACGAGCAGTACTTC. The chain couples TRBV5-4 to TRBJ2-7, with 7 bases matching TRBD2. The junction had 12 bases not matched to a gene; V was cut back by 0 bases and J by 3 bases. The CDR3 has 17 amino acids. Germline loops: CDR1 SGHNT, CDR2 YYREEE (reference sequence).